The 5 T cell receptor beta chains reported below all come from one sample, sequenced in a study of cytomegalovirus exposure and HLA in healthy donors. Primers: 60 Vbeta forward and 13 Jbeta reverse. Data came from immunoSEQ multiplex PCR; TCRdb stores just in-frame clones and leaves some out. The sample holds under 150,000 clones; approximately 68% are singletons and the top ten take around 4.7%. Input material: PBMCs. These receptors originate from a man aged 60 to 69 in good health and CMV-seronegative.

The V gene is TRBV7-2, the J gene TRBJ2-5; D is possibly TRBD1 (5 bases). CDR1 and CDR2 (germline): SGHTA, FQGNSA. This CDR3 contains 14 residues. V gave up 6 bases and J gave up 1 base, with 12 bases separating them. CDR3 DNA sequence: TGTGCCAGCAGTTTTCGGACAATCCAAGAGACCCAGTACTTC. Its translation: CASSFRTIQETQYF.

This sequence joins TRBV19 and TRBJ2-7; 7 bases line up with TRBD2. Germline assignment: CDR1 LNHDA and CDR2 SQIVND (reference sequence). J lost 0 bases, V lost 4 bases, and 6 bases had no gene match. This CDR3 comprises 15 residues. The CDR3 here is CASSKPGEGSYEQYF. In nucleotides, the CDR3 is TGTGCCAGTAGTAAACCGGGGGAGGGCTCCTACGAGCAGTACTTC.

The chain couples TRBV30 to TRBJ2-7, with D perhaps matching TRBD1 (6 bases). The CDR3 covers 15 residues. Per the germline V gene, CDR1 is GTSNPN and CDR2 is SVGIG (reference sequence). Trimming removed 4 bases from V and 0 bases from J, with 16 bases in between. The CDR3 DNA sequence: TGTGCCTGGACCCGCCCTCAGGGGACCTCCTACGAGCAGTACTTC. As protein: CAWTRPQGTSYEQYF.

The CDR3 nucleotides read TGTGCCAGCAGTTTAGGGGACTCCCGATTCACAGATACGCAGTATTTT. It codes for CASSLGDSRFTDTQYF. V usage is TRBV27 and J usage is TRBJ2-3, with a weak D call TRBD2 (6 bases). The V gene's germline CDR1 is MNHEY and CDR2 SMNVEV (reference sequence). V lost 2 bases to trimming and J lost 2 bases, with 14 bases between them. The CDR3 is made up of 16 amino acids.

The V gene is TRBV29-1, the J gene TRBJ2-1; TRBD2 might be the D (7 bases). Per germline, CDR1 SQVTM and CDR2 ANQGSEA. This CDR3 contains 18 residues. Trimming cost V 4 bases and J 2 bases, with 24 bases left between them. This CDR3 is CSVGMGASSGHAYNEQFF. For the CDR3, the DNA is TGCAGCGTTGGAATGGGGGCCTCTAGCGGTCATGCCTACAATGAGCAGTTCTTC.